These 9 T cell receptor beta chains were all obtained from the same sample, sequenced in a study of blood T cell repertoires in COVID-19. Generated by immunoSEQ multiplex PCR, the TCRdb table keeps only in-frame clones and is missing some. Here the sample spans roughly 340,000 clones, 80% to 90% being singletons. The specimen sequenced was peripheral blood. Source of these receptors: a young woman with COVID-19, enrolled during active disease.

This clone was seen a handful of times. The chain carries TRBV2 and TRBJ1-1; no definite D call. Germline V gene lookup returns CDR1 SNHLY and CDR2 FYNNEI. The length of the CDR3 is 13 residues. V was cut by 8 bases and J by 7 bases, with 17 bases left in between. CDR3 protein: CASLKEGLSEAFF. In nucleotides, the CDR3 is TGTGCCAGCTTAAAGGAAGGACTGAGTGAAGCTTTCTTT.

The rearrangement joins TRBV7-9 to TRBJ2-3; tentatively, D is TRBD2 (7 bases). The V gene lost 5 bases and the J gene lost 7 bases, with 19 bases spanning the gap. This CDR3 region has 15 residues. Germline V lookup: CDR1 SEHNR, CDR2 FQNEAQ (reference sequence). The CDR3 sequence: CASSPEGGAQHTQYF. In DNA, the CDR3 is TGTGCCAGCAGCCCCGAAGGGGGGGCTCAACATACGCAGTATTTT.

This clone was counted a single time. The chain links TRBV19 to TRBJ1-1; D is undetermined. Germline CDR1 reads LNHDA; CDR2 reads SQIVND (reference sequence). Trimming removed 2 bases at V and 3 bases at J, with 10 bases between. The CDR3 is 14 amino acids. CDR3 amino acids: CASSITGVDTEAFF. In DNA, the CDR3 is TGTGCCAGTAGTATAACCGGGGTGGACACTGAAGCTTTCTTT.

V gene TRBV5-1 combines with J gene TRBJ2-1, with D possibly matching TRBD2 (5 bases). CDR1 SGHRS and CDR2 YFSETQ come from the germline V gene. The CDR3 spans 12 residues. V was shortened by 0 bases and J by 9 bases, with 7 bases between the two germline ends. CDR3: CASSLGSGEQFF. The CDR3 DNA follows: TGCGCCAGCAGCTTGGGGAGCGGTGAGCAGTTCTTC.

This rearrangement joins TRBV7-6 to TRBJ2-2; 7 nucleotides match TRBD2. CDR1 and CDR2 from the germline V gene are SGHVS and FNYEAQ. V trimming: 1 base; J trimming: 3 bases; junction bases outside the gene matches: 5. The CDR3 is 16 amino acids. The CDR3 nucleotides read TGTGCCAGCAGCTTAGAGACTAGCCCGTACACCGGGGAGCTGTTTTTT. It specifies CASSLETSPYTGELFF.

This clone was seen once. The gene calls are TRBV29-1 and TRBJ2-7; D is possibly TRBD1 (5 bases). V was cut by 1 base and J by 4 bases, with 5 bases left in between. Germline V lookup: CDR1 SQVTM, CDR2 ANQGSEA. The CDR3 totals 11 residues. CDR3 coding DNA: TGCAGCGTTGAAGCAGGGTACGAGCAGTACTTC. The encoded protein is CSVEAGYEQYF.

The rearrangement uses TRBV18 and TRBJ2-1, with D perhaps TRBD2 (6 bases). The CDR3 consists of 16 residues. Per germline, CDR1 KGHSH and CDR2 LQKENI. V was trimmed by 3 bases and J by 7 bases, leaving 19 bases between them. The CDR3 here is CASSPRGGEVENEQFF. CDR3 coding DNA: TGTGCCAGCTCACCCCGAGGAGGGGAGGTCGAGAATGAGCAGTTCTTC.

This clone occurred once. The gene calls are TRBV9 and TRBJ2-1; D not resolved. The germline V and J ends were trimmed by 0 bases and 9 bases, with 4 bases remaining between them. The CDR3 extends over 11 amino acids. Germline CDR1 and CDR2: SGDLS and YYNGEE. CDR3 sequence: CASSVGAEQFF. DNA of the CDR3: TGTGCCAGCAGCGTAGGGGCTGAGCAGTTCTTC.

This chain connects TRBV19 to TRBJ2-7; weak D call: TRBD2 (6 bases). Looked up from germline, CDR1 is LNHDA and CDR2 is SQIVND (reference sequence). Trimming shortened V by 5 bases and J by 3 bases, and 17 bases separated the two germline ends. This CDR3 is built from 15 residues. The CDR3 bases are TGTGCCAGTAGTGTGCGGGCCGGGGGACTCTACGAGCAGTACTTC. Translating it yields CASSVRAGGLYEQYF.